This T cell receptor (beta chain) was obtained from a study of T cell responses to AZD1222 COVID-19 vaccine. General study results and limits: The study sampled repertoires only after the peak T cell response. Two doses of AZD1222 preceded a rise in Spike-specific TCR breadth and depth. The study reported that nearly half of spike-specific TCRs target unmutated variant regions. Spike-spanning, vaccine-associated CD4 TCRs were dominant at 160-218 and 743-854.

Sequencing was performed with immunoSEQ multiplex PCR; in TCRdb, only in-frame clones are kept and a portion is missing. Found here are around 190,000 clones, approximately 93% of them singletons; the top ten hold about 1.8%. Trimming shortened V by 5 bases and J by 9 bases, and 11 bases separated the two germline ends. This CDR3 region has 12 residues. The V gene's germline CDR1 is SGHRS and CDR2 YFSETQ. On this clone itself: Its matching antigen is unknown.

The clonotype was recovered from an adult who received the AZD1222 COVID-19 vaccine. The rearrangement joins TRBV5-1 to TRBJ2-2; no clear D. The sequencing used peripheral blood, collected 28 days after the second AZD1222 dose. The CDR3: CASSSTSWELFF. The CDR3 DNA follows: TGCGCCAGCAGTTCGACATCCTGGGAGCTGTTTTTT.